These 22 T cell receptor beta chains were all obtained from the same sample, sequenced in a study of cytomegalovirus exposure and HLA in healthy donors. The PCR employed 60 Vbeta primers together with 13 Jbeta primers. Assay: immunoSEQ multiplex PCR; the TCRdb copy retains only in-frame clones and omits some. This table holds roughly 80,000 clones, roughly two thirds found once. The sequenced sample was PBMCs. The receptors derive from a woman aged 45-65 years in good health and CMV-seropositive.

The chain carries TRBV12-2 and TRBJ2-2; the table gives TRBD1 as D, unverified against the DNA. TRBV12-2 is classified as a pseudogene. This CDR3 has 17 amino acids. The CDR3 DNA is TGTGCAAGTCGCTTAGCTTCAGGGGGCCCGGGCACCGGGGAGCTGTTTTTT. Its translation is CASRLASGGPGTGELFF.

This clone was detected a few times. CDR3 nucleotide sequence: TGTGCCAGCAGCGTAGCTAGGAGGACAGGGAACACTGAAGCTTTCTTT. Protein product: CASSVARRTGNTEAFF. The V and J genes are TRBV9 and TRBJ1-1, with 7 positions matching TRBD1. Looked up from germline, CDR1 is SGDLS and CDR2 is YYNGEE. Losses at the gene ends were 0 bases for V and 1 base for J; bases not matched to a gene: 6. The CDR3 runs to 16 residues.

This clone is judged medium-sized. The chain is built from TRBV14 and TRBJ2-7; D is perhaps TRBD2 (7 bases). Looked up from germline, CDR1 is SGHDN and CDR2 is FVKESK. V shed 4 bases and J shed 3 bases, with 19 bases lying between them. CDR3 length: 16 amino acids. DNA of the CDR3: TGTGCCAGCAGCCCCTTCAAGGGGGGGGCTTACTACGAGCAGTACTTC. Its translation is CASSPFKGGAYYEQYF.

The chain couples TRBV13 to TRBJ2-1; 15 positions match TRBD2. V was clipped by 2 bases and J by 7 bases; unmatched bases: 6. This CDR3 has 17 residues. Per the germline V gene, CDR1 is PRHDT and CDR2 is FYEKMQ (reference sequence). The CDR3 DNA follows: TGTGCCAGCAGCTTAAGGACTAGCGGGGGGGCTGGAAATGAGCAGTTCTTC. It is translated as CASSLRTSGGAGNEQFF.

This chain links TRBV27 with TRBJ2-2, with 9 bases fitting TRBD1. V lost 7 bases and J lost 0; bases outside the gene matches: 6. CDR1 and CDR2 from the germline V gene are MNHEY and SMNVEV (reference sequence). This CDR3 region has 16 residues. The CDR3 sequence is CASKDRTGANTGELFF. CDR3 sequence (DNA): TGTGCCAGCAAGGACAGGACAGGGGCGAACACCGGGGAGCTGTTTTTT.

V gene TRBV2 combines with J gene TRBJ1-2; no reliable D call. Trimming took off 1 base at V and 4 bases at J, with 10 bases between the two ends. The CDR3 extends over 14 amino acids. Germline V gene lookup returns CDR1 SNHLY and CDR2 FYNNEI. CDR3 sequence (DNA): TGTGCCAGCAGTGAAGATGGGCAGATCTATGGCTACACCTTC. Translating gives CASSEDGQIYGYTF.

The V call is TRBV18, the J call TRBJ2-1, with 12 bases fitting TRBD2. Germline CDR1 and CDR2: KGHSH and LQKENI. The CDR3 loop spans 18 amino acids. Trimming at V came to 1 base and at J to 8 bases, leaving 12 bases not matched to a gene. DNA of the CDR3: TGTGCCAGCTCACCACGGGCTAGCGGGGGGGCCCCGGGCGATGAGCAGTTCTTC. This gives the protein CASSPRASGGAPGDEQFF.

The rearrangement links TRBV27 to TRBJ2-3, with TRBD2 matching 10 bases. The CDR3 is 16 amino acids. After removal of 1 base from V and 5 bases from J, the junction contained 6 bases not matched to a gene. The germline gives CDR1 MNHEY, CDR2 SMNVEV (reference sequence). The CDR3 loop reads CASSLFISGGQDTQYF. The CDR3 coding sequence is TGTGCCAGCAGTTTATTCATTAGCGGGGGGCAAGATACGCAGTATTTT.

The J gene is TRBJ2-5, the V gene TRBV5-1; TRBD1 matches at 8 bases. This CDR3 is 14 amino acids long. Germline CDR1 SGHRS, CDR2 YFSETQ. V dropped 4 bases and J dropped 5; count of bases not matched to a gene: 7. The CDR3 loop reads CASSDGQGYETQYF. CDR3 nucleotides: TGCGCCAGCAGCGACGGACAGGGTTATGAGACCCAGTACTTC.

The V call is TRBV30, the J call TRBJ2-3; D possibly corresponds to TRBD1 (6 bases). The CDR3 covers 16 residues. Trimming took off 5 bases at V and 3 bases at J, with 21 bases between the two ends. Germline values: CDR1 GTSNPN, CDR2 SVGIG (reference sequence). In nucleotides, the CDR3 is TGTGCCTGGTCTGGACAGTACAAAGCTCGGACAGATACGCAGTATTTT. Amino acids: CAWSGQYKARTDTQYF. Looking up the rest from reference TRBV30 and TRBJ2-3 gives the full variable domain: SQTIHQWPATLVQPVGSPLSLECTVEGTSNPNLYWYRQAAGRGLQLLFYSVGIGQISSEVPQNLSASRPQDRQFILSSKKLLLSDSGFYLCAWSGQYKARTDTQYFGPGTRLTVL.

This clone has more than one count but fewer than ten. CDR3 sequence: CASSPIGGSYNEQFF. CDR3 nucleotide sequence: TGTGCCAGCAGCCCTATAGGGGGCTCCTACAATGAGCAGTTCTTC. This chain uses TRBV6-5 with TRBJ2-1; perhaps TRBD1 as D (6 bases). The V end lost 6 bases, the J end lost 0 bases, and 12 bases lay between the germline ends. Per the germline V gene, CDR1 is MNHEY and CDR2 is SVGAGI. The CDR3 runs to 15 residues.

V is TRBV2 and J is TRBJ2-7, with D possibly TRBD2 on 5 matching bases. This CDR3 has 9 residues. CDR1 is SNHLY and CDR2 is FYNNEI in the germline V gene. The DNA for the CDR3 is TGTGCCATCCCGTCGGGGAGTTTAGTC. This codes for CAIPSGSLV.

V usage is TRBV9 and J usage is TRBJ2-2; 10 bases line up with TRBD1. The germline gives CDR1 SGDLS, CDR2 YYNGEE. With V trimmed by 2 bases and J by 4 bases, 2 bases remained unmatched. This CDR3 contains 15 residues. CDR3 sequence: CASSVRDRGTGELFF. The CDR3 nucleotides read TGTGCCAGCAGCGTCCGGGACAGGGGCACCGGGGAGCTGTTTTTT. The full variable domain, rest sourced from reference TRBV9 and TRBJ2-2, is DSGVTQTPKHLITATGQRVTLRCSPRSGDLSVYWYQQSLDQGLQFLIQYYNGEERAKGNILERFSAQQFPDLHSELNLSSLELGDSALYFCASSVRDRGTGELFFGEGSRLTVL.

This rearrangement joins TRBV7-9 to TRBJ2-3; 9 nucleotides agree with TRBD1. After removal of 0 bases from V and 1 base from J, the junction contained 5 bases not matched to a gene. The CDR3 consists of 17 residues. CDR1 is SEHNR, CDR2 FQNEAQ, per germline (reference sequence). CDR3 sequence reads: CASSLAGTGWGTDTQYF. The CDR3 nucleotides are TGTGCCAGCAGCTTAGCCGGGACAGGGTGGGGCACAGATACGCAGTATTTT.

This chain uses TRBV27 with TRBJ1-1, with TRBD1 matching over 7 bases. Trimming removed 6 bases from V and 2 bases from J; junction bases left unmatched: 6. CDR3 length equals 14 residues. Germline values: CDR1 MNHEY, CDR2 SMNVEV (reference sequence). CDR3 sequence reads: CASRRQGVNTEAFF. In DNA form, the CDR3 reads TGTGCCAGCAGAAGACAGGGCGTTAACACTGAAGCTTTCTTT.

Comment on this clone: This specimen includes other DNA sequences encoding the same CDR3. V gene TRBV5-1 combines with J gene TRBJ2-7; 7 bases are a match to TRBD1. The V gene's germline CDR1 is SGHRS and CDR2 YFSETQ. CDR3 size: 15 residues. The CDR3 coding sequence is TGCGCCAGTAGCTATCTCCCAGGGGGCTCCTACGAGCAGTACGTC. Translation gives CASSYLPGGSYEQYV.

The V and J genes are TRBV10-2 and TRBJ1-2, with 9 nucleotides matching TRBD1. Germline trimming cut 6 bases from V and 6 bases from J; bases unmatched to any gene: 11. Germline V gene sequence: CDR1 WSHSY, CDR2 SAAADI. CDR3 length: 15 amino acids. CDR3 residues: CASRPPGQGMDGYTF. Written as DNA, the CDR3 is TGCGCCAGCAGACCTCCGGGACAGGGTATGGATGGCTACACCTTC.

In DNA, the CDR3 is TGTGCCAGCAGCCCGGAGACTAGTTCAGATACGCAGTATTTT. This encodes CASSPETSSDTQYF. The chain employs TRBV7-3 and TRBJ2-3; possible D gene TRBD2, 6 bases. The length of the CDR3 is 14 residues. Germline CDR1 and CDR2: SGHTA and FQGTGA. V was clipped by 5 bases and J by 4 bases, with 13 bases between them.

The chain combines TRBV27 with TRBJ2-2, with TRBD1 as a possible D gene (5 bases). The CDR3 has 20 amino acids. Trimming stripped 1 base from V and 6 bases from J, with 27 bases between. Germline V lookup: CDR1 MNHEY, CDR2 SMNVEV (reference sequence). For the CDR3, the DNA is TGTGCCAGCAGTTTATTTTCGGTGGGAAGGGGTCGTGCTGCGGCCGGGGAGCTGTTTTTT. Amino acid sequence: CASSLFSVGRGRAAAGELFF.

The chain employs TRBV18 and TRBJ1-3; D possibly corresponds to TRBD1 (6 bases). The CDR3 extends over 13 amino acids. CDR1 and CDR2 from the germline V gene are KGHSH and LQKENI. V lost 6 bases and J lost 4, with 10 bases in between. The CDR3 sequence is CASSGAQGNTIYF. The CDR3 DNA reads as TGTGCCAGCTCGGGGGCCCAGGGAAACACCATATATTTT.

J is TRBJ2-1 and V is TRBV18, with D maybe TRBD1 (5 bases). The V gene lost 0 bases and the J gene lost 7 bases, with 16 bases spanning the gap. CDR3 length equals 16 residues. Germline lookup yields CDR1 KGHSH and CDR2 LQKENI. The chain's CDR3 is CASSPPSQGSSNEQFF. CDR3 sequence (DNA): TGTGCCAGCTCACCACCGTCCCAGGGTTCGAGTAATGAGCAGTTCTTC.

This clone is classed as medium-sized (0.01 to 0.1%). The rearrangement joins TRBV28 to TRBJ2-6; 7 bases line up with TRBD1. The length of the CDR3 is 17 residues. Germline CDR1 is MDHEN and CDR2 is SYDVKM. With 7 bases clipped from V and 0 bases from J, the junction kept 9 bases outside the gene matches. In nucleotides, the CDR3 is TGTGCCAGCATAATGACAGGGCCCCTCTCTGGGGCCAACGTCCTGACTTTC. It translates to CASIMTGPLSGANVLTF. The whole variable domain, filled in from reference TRBV28 and TRBJ2-6, reads DVKVTQSSRYLVKRTGEKVFLECVQDMDHENMFWYRQDPGLGLRLIYFSYDVKMKEKGDIPEGYSVSREKKERFSLILESASTNQTSMYLCASIMTGPLSGANVLTFGAGSRLTVL.